These 11 T cell receptor beta chains share one sample of origin, sequenced in a study of cytomegalovirus exposure and HLA in healthy donors. The study ran its PCR with 60 Vbeta and 13 Jbeta primers. Clones were sequenced by immunoSEQ multiplex PCR, and TCRdb holds only the in-frame ones, with some missing. The sample records 100,000 to 150,000 clones, roughly 70% being singletons. What was sequenced was PBMCs. The receptor source for this set is a woman aged 40 to 50 in good health and CMV-seropositive.

The gene calls are TRBV9 and TRBJ2-7; 9 bases agree with TRBD1. CDR1 and CDR2 from the germline V gene are SGDLS and YYNGEE. J lost 6 bases, V lost 3 bases, and 4 bases had no gene match. CDR3 size: 13 residues. The CDR3, as DNA: TGTGCCAGCAGCGCGGGGACAGGGTTCGAGCAGTACTTC. Protein product: CASSAGTGFEQYF.

This clone appeared a few times. J is TRBJ1-5 and V is TRBV29-1; a weak D match, TRBD1 (6 bases). V lost 4 bases, J lost 5 bases, and 9 bases lay in between. CDR3 size: 12 residues. From germline, CDR1 is SQVTM and CDR2 ANQGSEA. The CDR3 sequence: CSVGGGDQPQHF. The CDR3 bases are TGCAGCGTTGGAGGGGGGGATCAGCCCCAGCATTTT. Together with reference TRBV29-1 and TRBJ1-5, the CDR3 gives the full variable domain: SAVISQKPSRDICQRGTSLTIQCQVDSQVTMMFWYRQQPGQSLTLIATANQGSEATYESGFVIDKFPISRPNLTFSTLTVSNMSPEDSSIYLCSVGGGDQPQHFGDGTRLSIL.

The rearrangement links TRBV29-1 to TRBJ2-2, with 8 bases that match TRBD1. Germline assignment: CDR1 SQVTM and CDR2 ANQGSEA. The J segment lost 5 bases and the V segment lost 6 bases, leaving 8 bases of the junction unmatched. The CDR3 runs 14 residues. CDR3 nucleotide sequence: TGCAGCGTGTTCCAGGGGGCCGGGACCGGGGAGCTGTTTTTT. As protein: CSVFQGAGTGELFF.

The chain couples TRBV6-5 to TRBJ2-5; 7 bases are shared with TRBD2. The CDR3 sequence is 14 residues long. Germline V gene lookup returns CDR1 MNHEY and CDR2 SVGAGI. With 5 bases clipped from V and 10 bases from J, the junction kept 13 bases outside the gene matches. CDR3 DNA: TGTGCCAGCAGTCTTTCCAGCGGGAAACGAGACCAGTACTTC. Translating it yields CASSLSSGKRDQYF.

The V and J genes are TRBV5-1 and TRBJ2-5, with a possible D match to TRBD2 (6 bases). V lost 3 bases, J lost 5 bases, and 14 bases lay in between. CDR1 is SGHRS, CDR2 YFSETQ, per germline. The CDR3 runs to 14 residues. In DNA form, the CDR3 reads TGCGCCAGCAGCTCCGGGAGTACTAGCGAGACCCAGTACTTC. It specifies CASSSGSTSETQYF.

CDR3 amino acids: CASSSSGTSSYEQYF. DNA for the CDR3: TGTGCCAGCAGTTCTAGCGGGACTAGCTCCTACGAGCAGTACTTC. The chain combines TRBV6-5 with TRBJ2-7, with 9 bases that match TRBD2. The trim removed 4 bases at V and 0 bases at J, leaving 4 bases unmatched. CDR3 length equals 15 residues. Germline CDR1 MNHEY, CDR2 SVGAGI.

The rearrangement uses TRBV19 and TRBJ1-5, with 10 bases aligning to TRBD1. The CDR3 runs 17 residues. Trimming at V came to 4 bases and at J to 2 bases, leaving 8 bases not matched to a gene. Germline lookup yields CDR1 LNHDA and CDR2 SQIVND (reference sequence). This chain's CDR3 is CASSTGTGAFGNQPQHF. DNA of the CDR3: TGTGCCAGTAGTACCGGGACAGGGGCCTTTGGCAATCAGCCCCAGCATTTT.

V is TRBV7-6 and J is TRBJ1-5, with 7 bases identical to TRBD1. Losses at the gene ends were 3 bases for V and 0 bases for J; bases not matched to a gene: 14. This CDR3 region has 19 residues. CDR1 and CDR2 from the germline V gene are SGHVS and FNYEAQ. The CDR3: CASSLRPYRGTDSNQPQHF. The CDR3, as DNA: TGTGCCAGCAGCTTGAGACCGTACAGGGGCACGGATAGCAATCAGCCCCAGCATTTT.

Notes on this clone: The junction does not match germline at one end; this may be a read error. V gene TRBV6-1 combines with J gene TRBJ2-7; 7 nucleotides line up with TRBD2. The germline gives CDR1 MNHNS, CDR2 SASEGT. The CDR3 has 13 residues. The CDR3 loop is CASNGGLVGQQHF. The CDR3, as DNA: TGTGCCAGCAATGGTGGACTAGTGGGCCAGCAGCACTTC.

The chain is built from TRBV28 and TRBJ1-1; no firm D call. Germline lookup yields CDR1 MDHEN and CDR2 SYDVKM. Trimming removed 2 bases at V and 8 bases at J, with 6 bases between. This CDR3 region has 11 residues. The CDR3: CASSLGGEAFF. The CDR3 region has the DNA TGTGCCAGCAGTTTAGGCGGGGAAGCTTTCTTT.

The chain links TRBV19 to TRBJ2-4; D is perhaps TRBD1 (5 bases). The V end was cut by 3 bases, the J end by 0 bases, with 18 bases between. The germline CDR1 and CDR2 sequences are LNHDA and SQIVND (reference sequence). This CDR3 has 18 amino acids. The CDR3 DNA reads as TGTGCCAGTAGTATGTTCGCCCGAAACAGGTTAGCCAAAAACATTCAGTACTTC. Translating gives CASSMFARNRLAKNIQYF.